The present T cell receptor (beta chain) was sequenced within a study of early T cells in non-severe SARS-CoV-2 infection. General observations from the study: In VDJdb matching, anti-spike CD8 responses were favored while private and CD4 specificities went missing.

There are 15 residues in the CDR3. V dropped 3 bases and J dropped 0 bases, with 6 bases sitting between them. The germline CDR1 and CDR2 sequences are SGHTA and FQGNSA. Molecules of cDNA were individually given unique molecular identifiers that were attached to them. TCRdb re-analysed the 5' RACE reads in MiXCR, keeping a single row per CDR3 protein. The sample carries under 75,000 distinct CDR3 sequences, less than 15% recorded once. On this clonotype: The antigen remains undetermined.

V is TRBV7-2 and J is TRBJ2-6; D is undetermined. The sample was whole blood. The receptor's source is an adult who was a healthcare worker with PCR-confirmed SARS-CoV-2 infection or an uninfected control (not recorded which). CDR3 region: CASSFSSSGANVLTF. DNA of the CDR3: TGTGCCAGCAGCTTCTCGTCCTCTGGGGCCAACGTCCTGACTTTC.